The rows below give T cell receptor beta chains drawn from one sample of a study of OX40 agonist ivuxolimab in advanced cancers. Method: immunoSEQ multiplex PCR; TCRdb's copy keeps in-frame clones and lacks some. The sample has tens of thousands of clones; roughly 90% are singletons. The specimen comprised CD4+ or CD8+ T cells sorted from blood, sampled in a trial of the OX40 agonist ivuxolimab. All receptors derive from an adult with an advanced solid tumor such as melanoma, head and neck, liver or kidney cancer. The CDR3 runs from the conserved cysteine through the conserved F or W. The D gene is left open where the match is weak. A clone size is listed for some rows: how often the clone was seen (once, few, many), or a class if it is expanded.

D: -
size: -
J: TRBJ2-3
length: 16
V: TRBV5-8
DNA: TGTGCCAGCAGCTACCCAGACGCGGGGTTTACAGATACGCAGTATTTT
CDR3: CASSYPDAGFTDTQYF

D: TRBD2
size: -
J: TRBJ2-7
length: 15
V: TRBV19
DNA: TGTGCCAGTAGTAGGACGGCGGGAGGGCCGCGGGAGCAGTACTTC
CDR3: CASSRTAGGPREQYF

D: -
size: -
J: TRBJ2-2
length: 17
V: TRBV7-9
DNA: TGTGCCAGCAGCTTAGGGTCGGGCGGGAAGAACACCGGGGAGCTGTTTTTT
CDR3: CASSLGSGGKNTGELFF

D: -
size: few
J: TRBJ2-7
length: 13
V: TRBV28
DNA: TGTGCCAGCAGTTCCACTAGGCCCTACGAGCAGTACTTC
CDR3: CASSSTRPYEQYF

D: TRBD2
size: -
J: TRBJ2-5
length: 15
V: TRBV19
DNA: TGTGCCAGTAGTACCGGACTAGCGGGAGGTGATGAGCAGTACTTC
CDR3: CASSTGLAGGDEQYF

D: -
size: -
J: TRBJ2-7
length: 14
V: TRBV28
DNA: TGTGCCAGCAGTCCAGCCGGGAACTCCTACGAGCAGTACTTC
CDR3: CASSPAGNSYEQYF

D: TRBD2
size: -
J: TRBJ2-7
length: 16
V: TRBV5-6
DNA: TGTGCCAGCAACCTAGCGGGAGGGCCGCTTATTCACGAGCAGTACTTC
CDR3: CASNLAGGPLIHEQYF

D: -
size: -
J: TRBJ1-4
length: 15
V: TRBV11-2
DNA: TGTGCCAGCAGCTCTCGGACCAAAGAGAGGGAAAAACTGTTTTTT
CDR3: CASSSRTKEREKLFF

D: -
size: -
J: TRBJ1-2
length: 16
V: TRBV28
DNA: TGTGCCAGCAGTTTAGCCCAAGTAGGGGAACTCCGCGGCTACACCTTC
CDR3: CASSLAQVGELRGYTF

D: TRBD1
size: -
J: TRBJ1-2
length: 12
V: TRBV7-2
DNA: TGTGCCAGCAGCATGCGGACAGGGCAAAACACCTTC
CDR3: CASSMRTGQNTF

D: -
size: -
J: TRBJ1-2
length: 13
V: TRBV14
DNA: TGTGCCAGCAGCCAAGCAAGGGCTGACGGCTACACCTTC
CDR3: CASSQARADGYTF

D: -
size: -
J: TRBJ2-1
length: 14
V: TRBV5-1
DNA: TGCGCCAGCAGCGGGGAGAGCTCCTACAATGAGCAGTTCTTC
CDR3: CASSGESSYNEQFF

D: -
size: -
J: TRBJ1-2
length: 11
V: TRBV20-1
DNA: TGCAGTGCTAACGTTCTCAATGGCTACACCTTC
CDR3: CSANVLNGYTF

D: TRBD2
size: -
J: TRBJ2-1
length: 14
V: TRBV4-3
DNA: TGCGCCAGCAGCCAAGGGGGGAGGGTTATTGAGCAGTTCTTC
CDR3: CASSQGGRVIEQFF

D: -
size: -
J: TRBJ2-2
length: 16
V: TRBV7-2
DNA: TGTGCCAGCAGCTCGGGGCTGGGACGAGGAGCCGGGGAGCTGTTTTTT
CDR3: CASSSGLGRGAGELFF

D: -
size: once
J: TRBJ1-1
length: 14
V: TRBV4-1
DNA: TGCGCCAGCAGCCAAGACGGATTGAACACTGAAGCTTTCTTT
CDR3: CASSQDGLNTEAFF

D: TRBD2
size: -
J: TRBJ2-7
length: 17
V: TRBV28
DNA: TGTGCCAGCAGTTTAGCCATTAGCGGGAGGGCAACCTACGAGCAGTACTTC
CDR3: CASSLAISGRATYEQYF

D: -
size: -
J: TRBJ1-4
length: 13
V: TRBV4-1
DNA: TGCGCCAGCAGCCAAGACAGTAATGAAAAACTGTTTTTT
CDR3: CASSQDSNEKLFF

D: -
size: -
J: TRBJ2-5
length: 14
V: TRBV4-2
DNA: TGTGCCAGCAGCCAGATAGCGGACCAAGAGACCCAGTACTTC
CDR3: CASSQIADQETQYF

D: TRBD1
size: -
J: TRBJ2-3
length: 15
V: TRBV6-6
DNA: TGTGCCAGCAAAAACCGGGACAGTGTATCAGATACGCAGTATTTT
CDR3: CASKNRDSVSDTQYF

D: -
size: once
J: TRBJ1-5
length: 15
V: TRBV28
DNA: TGTGCCAGCAGTTCCGACAGTTATAGCAATCAGCCCCAGCATTTT
CDR3: CASSSDSYSNQPQHF

D: -
size: -
J: TRBJ2-5
length: 15
V: TRBV2
DNA: TGTGCCAGCACGCGGGACCTTCTTGGTGCAGAGACCCAGTACTTC
CDR3: CASTRDLLGAETQYF

D: -
size: -
J: TRBJ2-7
length: 16
V: TRBV4-2
DNA: TGTGCCAGCAGCCAACCGGGGGGCGGGGCTTACTACGAGCAGTACTTC
CDR3: CASSQPGGGAYYEQYF

D: -
size: -
J: TRBJ2-2
length: 18
V: TRBV7-3
DNA: TGTGCCGGCAGGGTTAACAGGGGCGGCATCGGGAGTGTCGGGGAGCTGTTTTTT
CDR3: CAGRVNRGGIGSVGELFF

D: -
size: -
J: TRBJ2-2
length: 15
V: TRBV18
DNA: TGTGCCAGCTCACCACAGGGGACTAACACCGGGGAGCTGTTTTTT
CDR3: CASSPQGTNTGELFF

D: -
size: -
J: TRBJ2-5
length: 16
V: TRBV4-2
DNA: TGTGCCAGCAGCCCGGGTAGTAGTTACAACCAAGAGACCCAGTACTTC
CDR3: CASSPGSSYNQETQYF

D: -
size: -
J: TRBJ2-1
length: 15
V: TRBV7-6
DNA: TGTGCCAGCAGCTTTGGGACAACAAAAGGTGATGAGCAGTTCTTC
CDR3: CASSFGTTKGDEQFF

D: -
size: -
J: TRBJ2-3
length: 14
V: TRBV19
DNA: TGTGCCAGTAGTCTCTCGCCCATCTCAGATACGCAGTATTTT
CDR3: CASSLSPISDTQYF

D: -
size: -
J: TRBJ1-5
length: 15
V: TRBV12-2
DNA: TGTGCAAGTCGCTTACAGGGACAGTACAATCAGCCCCAGCATTTT
CDR3: CASRLQGQYNQPQHF

D: TRBD1
size: -
J: TRBJ2-7
length: 16
V: TRBV11-2
DNA: TGTGCCAGCAGTCCTGTGGGGACAGCTTCGAACTACGAGCAGTACTTC
CDR3: CASSPVGTASNYEQYF

D: -
size: -
J: TRBJ2-5
length: 14
V: TRBV2
DNA: TGTGCCAGCAACCGACGGGGAGAGGATGAGACCCAGTACTTC
CDR3: CASNRRGEDETQYF

D: -
size: -
J: TRBJ1-2
length: 15
V: TRBV7-8
DNA: TGTGCCAGCAGCTTAGGGTTTGGCCTTAACTATGGCTACACCTTC
CDR3: CASSLGFGLNYGYTF

D: -
size: -
J: TRBJ2-2
length: 15
V: TRBV9
DNA: TGTGCCAGCAGCCCCCTACAGGGAGGGACCGGGGAGCTGTTTTTT
CDR3: CASSPLQGGTGELFF

D: TRBD1
size: -
J: TRBJ1-2
length: 13
V: TRBV11-2
DNA: TGTGCCAGCAGCCCGGGACAGGGGGTTGGCTACACCTTC
CDR3: CASSPGQGVGYTF

D: -
size: few
J: TRBJ1-2
length: 13
V: TRBV9
DNA: TGTGCCAGCAGCGTAGATTGGTCGAGTGGCTACACCTTC
CDR3: CASSVDWSSGYTF

D: -
size: -
J: TRBJ2-7
length: 15
V: TRBV7-8
DNA: TGTGCCAGCAGCTTGGCACAGTTCTTCTCCTACGAGCAGTACTTC
CDR3: CASSLAQFFSYEQYF

D: -
size: -
J: TRBJ2-4
length: 15
V: TRBV4-2
DNA: TGTGCCAGCAGCCAAGATCGCAACTCCAAAAACATTCAGTACTTC
CDR3: CASSQDRNSKNIQYF

D: -
size: -
J: TRBJ2-6
length: 15
V: TRBV6-6
DNA: TGTGCCAGCAGTTACTTGGGGAATGGGGCCAACGTCCTGACTTTC
CDR3: CASSYLGNGANVLTF

D: -
size: -
J: TRBJ2-7
length: 14
V: TRBV7-9
DNA: TGTGCCAGCAGCTTAAAGGAGGGGAAGTGGGAGCAGTACTTC
CDR3: CASSLKEGKWEQYF

D: TRBD1
size: -
J: TRBJ2-1
length: 18
V: TRBV28
DNA: TGTGCCAGCAGTCCAGGACAGGGGACGGGGTTCTCCTACAATGAGCAGTTCTTC
CDR3: CASSPGQGTGFSYNEQFF

D: -
size: -
J: TRBJ1-2
length: 19
V: TRBV13
DNA: TGTGCCAGCAGCTTAGACGGGGGGACTCTGCGATTGTCGAACTATGGCTACACCTTC
CDR3: CASSLDGGTLRLSNYGYTF

D: TRBD2
size: -
J: TRBJ2-7
length: 17
V: TRBV5-4
DNA: TGTGCCAGCAGCCCGGGACTAGCGGGAGGGCCGTCCTACGAGCAGTACTTC
CDR3: CASSPGLAGGPSYEQYF

D: -
size: -
J: TRBJ2-7
length: 14
V: TRBV9
DNA: TGTGCCAGCAGCGGCCGGGACTTTGCCTACGAGCAGTACTTC
CDR3: CASSGRDFAYEQYF

D: -
size: -
J: TRBJ2-7
length: 14
V: TRBV18
DNA: TGTGCCAGCTCACCCGTCGAGGGAGAGTACGAGCAGTACTTC
CDR3: CASSPVEGEYEQYF

D: TRBD1
size: -
J: TRBJ2-1
length: 15
V: TRBV18
DNA: TGTGCCAGCTCACCAGGGACAGGGGGATGGAATGAGCAGTTCTTC
CDR3: CASSPGTGGWNEQFF

D: -
size: -
J: TRBJ1-1
length: 13
V: TRBV7-3
DNA: TGTGCCAGCAGCCTTGACAGGACCTCTGAAGCTTTCTTT
CDR3: CASSLDRTSEAFF

D: TRBD1
size: -
J: TRBJ1-1
length: 13
V: TRBV25-1
DNA: TGTGCCAGCAGAACCGGGACAGGCAATAAAGCTTTCTTT
CDR3: CASRTGTGNKAFF

D: -
size: -
J: TRBJ2-3
length: 13
V: TRBV2
DNA: TGTGCCAGCAGTGTTCTGCGTCTAGATACGCAGTATTTT
CDR3: CASSVLRLDTQYF